The rows below give T cell receptor beta chains drawn from one sample of a study of blood T cell repertoires in COVID-19. Assay used: immunoSEQ multiplex PCR; TCRdb lists only in-frame clones, some missing. The sample consists of 200,000 to 300,000 clones, approximately 90% of them appearing once. Sample: peripheral blood. The receptors originated from a woman in her thirties or forties with acute or convalescent COVID-19. Each CDR3 is given with its conserved first and last residue. Each record gives: J gene, D gene, V gene, clone size, CDR3 protein, CDR3 DNA. The D gene is left open where the match is weak. Rows give clone size only sometimes, using once, few, many, or a class for an expanded clone.

J: TRBJ2-2; D: .; V: TRBV10-1; size: .; CDR3: CASSDRNTGELFF; DNA: TGCGCCAGCAGTGACAGAAACACCGGGGAGCTGTTTTTT
J: TRBJ2-2; D: .; V: TRBV5-1; size: .; CDR3: CASSLAPGELFF; DNA: TGCGCCAGCAGCTTGGCTCCCGGGGAGCTGTTTTTT
J: TRBJ1-1; D: TRBD1; V: TRBV18; size: .; CDR3: CASSPLGQGARNTEAFF; DNA: TGTGCCAGCTCACCACTAGGCCAGGGGGCGCGGAACACTGAAGCTTTCTTT
J: TRBJ1-2; D: TRBD1; V: TRBV12-3/TRBV12-4; size: .; CDR3: CASSLGQGNGYTF; DNA: TGTGCCAGCAGCTTGGGACAGGGGAATGGCTACACCTTC
J: TRBJ1-2; D: .; V: TRBV5-6; size: .; CDR3: CASSPGPYGYTF; DNA: TGTGCCAGCAGCCCGGGTCCCTATGGCTACACCTTC
J: TRBJ1-1; D: .; V: TRBV7-3; size: .; CDR3: CASSLELCMNTEAFF; DNA: TGTGCCAGCAGCCTGGAGTTGTGTATGAACACTGAAGCTTTCTTT
J: TRBJ1-2; D: .; V: TRBV24-1; size: .; CDR3: CATSDPAGRRDGYTF; DNA: TGTGCCACCAGTGATCCTGCTGGTAGGAGGGATGGCTACACCTTC
J: TRBJ1-3; D: .; V: TRBV5-5; size: .; CDR3: CASSLDRSGNTIYF; DNA: TGTGCCAGCAGCTTGGACAGGTCTGGAAACACCATATATTTT
J: TRBJ2-2; D: TRBD1; V: TRBV2; size: .; CDR3: CASSERQGLYTGELFF; DNA: TGTGCCAGCAGTGAGAGACAGGGATTATACACCGGGGAGCTGTTTTTT
J: TRBJ1-2; D: .; V: TRBV19; size: .; CDR3: CASSIRSSDYGYTF; DNA: TGTGCCAGTAGTATACGGTCCAGCGACTATGGCTACACCTTC
J: TRBJ1-4; D: .; V: TRBV6-4; size: .; CDR3: CASSDGSEKLFF; DNA: TGTGCCAGCAGTGACGGGAGTGAAAAACTGTTTTTT
J: TRBJ2-1; D: TRBD1; V: TRBV19; size: .; CDR3: CASSKDRDRAYNEQFF; DNA: TGTGCCAGTAGTAAAGACCGGGACAGGGCGTACAATGAGCAGTTCTTC
J: TRBJ1-4; D: TRBD1; V: TRBV7-9; size: .; CDR3: CASSLVGTDNEKLFF; DNA: TGTGCCAGCAGCTTAGTAGGGACAGACAATGAAAAACTGTTTTTT
J: TRBJ1-1; D: TRBD1; V: TRBV2; size: .; CDR3: CASSGRQGARMTEAFF; DNA: TGTGCCAGCAGCGGTAGGCAGGGGGCTCGGATGACTGAAGCTTTCTTT
J: TRBJ1-2; D: TRBD1; V: TRBV6-5; size: .; CDR3: CASSYGSRTGRSGYTF; DNA: TGTGCCAGCAGTTACGGATCCAGGACAGGGAGATCTGGCTACACCTTC
J: TRBJ2-5; D: TRBD2; V: TRBV5-1; size: .; CDR3: CASSLERLAGDQETQYF; DNA: TGCGCCAGCAGCCTGGAAAGACTAGCGGGGGACCAAGAGACCCAGTACTTC
J: TRBJ1-3; D: TRBD1; V: TRBV10-3; size: few; CDR3: CAISENPGGSSGNTIYF; DNA: TGTGCCATCAGCGAAAATCCAGGGGGCAGTTCGGGAAACACCATATATTTT
J: TRBJ2-1; D: TRBD2; V: TRBV11-2; size: .; CDR3: CASSRLPGLVYNEQFF; DNA: TGTGCCAGCAGTCGCCTCCCCGGACTAGTTTACAATGAGCAGTTCTTC
J: TRBJ2-1; D: .; V: TRBV4-1; size: .; CDR3: CASSQVQTYNEQFF; DNA: TGCGCCAGCAGCCAAGTTCAAACCTACAATGAGCAGTTCTTC
J: TRBJ2-3; D: .; V: TRBV10-2; size: few; CDR3: CASSPRGWPTTDTQYF; DNA: TGCGCCAGCAGCCCCCGAGGATGGCCTACCACAGATACGCAGTATTTT
J: TRBJ1-1; D: .; V: TRBV4-2; size: .; CDR3: CASSQGSRGNTEAFF; DNA: TGTGCCAGCAGCCAAGGGTCCAGGGGGAACACTGAAGCTTTCTTT
J: TRBJ2-3; D: TRBD2; V: TRBV2; size: .; CDR3: CASSLLAGSDTQYF; DNA: TGTGCCAGCAGTCTGCTAGCGGGGTCGGATACGCAGTATTTT
J: TRBJ1-1; D: TRBD1; V: TRBV4-2; size: .; CDR3: CASSQDSLQGVTEAFF; DNA: TGTGCCAGCAGCCAAGATTCTCTACAGGGGGTAACTGAAGCTTTCTTT